One and the same sample provided the 20 T cell receptor beta chains below, sequenced in a study of beta chain features in type 1 diabetes. Expressed TCRB transcripts got sequenced, as all isolated RNA was reverse transcribed. The repertoire was sequenced with immunoSEQ multiplex PCR; TCRdb's copy has only in-frame clones and lacks some. Here the sample spans some 220,000 clones, 11% being singletons. The sample consisted of central memory CD4+ T cells from blood. These receptors were obtained from a man aged 18 to 29 in good health.

This chain links TRBV29-1 with TRBJ1-4; no reliable D call. The CDR3 is 12 amino acids. Per the germline V gene, CDR1 is SQVTM and CDR2 is ANQGSEA. Deletions cut 5 bases from V and 8 bases from J, with 12 bases between. CDR3 nucleotides: TGCAGCGTTCGTGGAGCAAACGAAAAACTGTTTTTT. It yields the protein CSVRGANEKLFF.

This clone was seen ten or more times. This chain joins TRBV5-1 and TRBJ2-5, with a tentative D call TRBD1 (7 bases). Germline CDR1 SGHRS, CDR2 YFSETQ. V lost 0 bases, J lost 4 bases, and 13 bases lay in between. This CDR3 is 15 amino acids long. CDR3 nucleotide sequence: TGCGCCAGCAGCTTGGCGGCAGGGGGAGGAGAGACCCAGTACTTC. Translating it yields CASSLAAGGGETQYF.

This chain uses TRBV4-1 with TRBJ2-7, with D perhaps matching TRBD2 (6 bases). This CDR3 is built from 15 residues. Germline V gene sequence: CDR1 MGHRA, CDR2 YSYEKL. V lost 1 base to trimming and J lost 0 bases, with 10 bases between them. The CDR3, as DNA: TGCGCCAGCAGCCAAGGCCGGGGGAGCTCCTACGAGCAGTACTTC. Translated, it gives CASSQGRGSSYEQYF.

This clone has only a few counts. The rearrangement links TRBV6-6 to TRBJ2-1; 14 bases line up with TRBD2. CDR3 length: 16 amino acids. Germline-derived CDR1 and CDR2 are MNHNY and SVGAGI (reference sequence). Losses at the gene ends were 4 bases for V and 10 bases for J; bases not matched to a gene: 9. CDR3 protein: CASSFAGTSGRGEQFF. The CDR3 nucleotides are TGTGCCAGCAGTTTCGCCGGGACTAGCGGGAGAGGAGAGCAGTTCTTC.

This clone appeared many times. The chain carries TRBV7-9 and TRBJ2-6, with D perhaps assigned TRBD1 or TRBD2 (5 bases each). V shed 0 bases and J shed 4 bases, with 10 bases lying between them. Germline CDR1 SEHNR, CDR2 FQNEAQ (reference sequence). This CDR3 has 16 amino acids. For the CDR3, the DNA is TGTGCCAGCAGCTTAGCGAGAGGGACCGGGGCCAACGTCCTGACTTTC. Amino acids: CASSLARGTGANVLTF.

This rearrangement joins TRBV5-4 to TRBJ2-3, with D maybe TRBD2 (5 bases). This CDR3 comprises 16 residues. V lost 0 bases and J 0 bases, leaving 11 bases between the germline ends. Germline V lookup: CDR1 SGHNT, CDR2 YYREEE (reference sequence). The CDR3 loop reads CASSLGGPSSTDTQYF. The CDR3 region has the DNA TGTGCCAGCAGCTTGGGCGGGCCCTCTAGCACAGATACGCAGTATTTT. The full variable domain, its missing parts supplied by reference TRBV5-4 and TRBJ2-3, is ETGVTQSPTHLIKTRGQQVTLRCSSQSGHNTVSWYQQALGQGPQFIFQYYREEENGRGNFPPRFSGLQFPNYSSELNVNALELDDSALYLCASSLGGPSSTDTQYFGPGTRLTVL.

This clone has at least ten counts. The chain couples TRBV9 to TRBJ2-4; D is possibly TRBD1 or TRBD2 (5 bases each). The germline CDR1 and CDR2 sequences are SGDLS and YYNGEE. V was pared by 2 bases and J by 5 bases, with 8 bases between. The CDR3 spans 13 residues. In nucleotides, the CDR3 is TGTGCCAGCAGCGTCGGGACGGAAAACATTCAGTACTTC. This gives the protein CASSVGTENIQYF.

The table lists this clone with a few counts. The chain couples TRBV5-4 to TRBJ2-3; possible D gene TRBD1, 6 bases. This CDR3 contains 15 residues. CDR1 and CDR2 from the germline V gene are SGHNT and YYREEE (reference sequence). The V end lost 4 bases, the J end lost 0 bases, and 12 bases lay between the germline ends. CDR3 sequence (DNA): TGTGCCAGCAGCACCCGGACAGCTAGCACAGATACGCAGTATTTT. Its translation: CASSTRTASTDTQYF.

This clone appeared a few times. The CDR3 DNA is TGTGCCAGCAGCGTTATGACAGGGGATGTGACCCAGTACTTC. It translates to CASSVMTGDVTQYF. The V gene is TRBV9, the J gene TRBJ2-5; 8 bases line up with TRBD1. This CDR3 spans 14 amino acids. Germline trimming cut 2 bases from V and 7 bases from J; bases unmatched to any gene: 7. The germline V gene encodes CDR1 SGDLS and CDR2 YYNGEE.

This clone was detected many times. The chain is built from TRBV30 and TRBJ1-1; the D is unclear. The CDR3 runs to 13 residues. Germline CDR1 is GTSNPN and CDR2 is SVGIG (reference sequence). Trimming removed 2 bases at V and 3 bases at J, with 10 bases between. CDR3 nucleotide sequence: TGTGCCTGGAGTATCGAAGAGGACACTGAAGCTTTCTTT. This translates into CAWSIEEDTEAFF.

This chain joins TRBV19 and TRBJ2-1; 12 bases are shared with TRBD2. Germline V lookup: CDR1 LNHDA, CDR2 SQIVND (reference sequence). The CDR3 loop spans 13 amino acids. V lost 8 bases, J lost 9 bases, and 5 bases stayed unmatched. The CDR3 region is CASSGLAGREQFF. As DNA, the CDR3 is TGTGCCAGTTCCGGACTAGCGGGACGTGAGCAGTTCTTC. The variable domain in full, completed from reference TRBV19 and TRBJ2-1, reads DGGITQSPKYLFRKEGQNVTLSCEQNLNHDAMYWYRQDPGQGLRLIYYSQIVNDFQKGDIAEGYSVSREKKESFPLTVTSAQKNPTAFYLCASSGLAGREQFFGPGTRLTVL.

The V call is TRBV29-1, the J call TRBJ2-7, with 9 bases fitting TRBD1. CDR1 and CDR2 from the germline V gene are SQVTM and ANQGSEA. The V and J ends lost 6 bases and 0 bases, in that order; junction bases with no gene match: 6. This CDR3 has 14 amino acids. The CDR3 DNA is TGCAGCGTCCTGACAGGGGGGAACTCCTACGAGCAGTACTTC. It translates to CSVLTGGNSYEQYF.

The J gene is TRBJ2-7, the V gene TRBV30, with 9 bases identical to TRBD1. The CDR3 contains 15 residues. Germline CDR1 GTSNPN, CDR2 SVGIG (reference sequence). The V segment lost 5 bases and the J segment 4 bases; nucleotides outside the gene matches: 12. In DNA form, the CDR3 reads TGTGCCTGGCTGATTACCGGGACAGGGAAATACGAGCAGTACTTC. Translation: CAWLITGTGKYEQYF.

This clone came up many times. The rearrangement joins TRBV25-1 to TRBJ2-3, with TRBD2 matching over 14 bases. Per germline, CDR1 MGHDK and CDR2 SYGVNS. The CDR3 loop spans 17 amino acids. After removal of 3 bases from V and 2 bases from J, the junction contained 4 bases not matched to a gene. CDR3 sequence: CASSDSTSGRATDTQYF. The CDR3 nucleotides read TGTGCCAGCAGTGATTCGACTAGCGGGAGGGCCACAGATACGCAGTATTTT. Supplemented by reference TRBV25-1 and TRBJ2-3, the full variable domain reads EADIYQTPRYLVIGTGKKITLECSQTMGHDKMYWYQQDPGMELHLIHYSYGVNSTEKGDLSSESTVSRIRTEHFPLTLESARPSHTSQYLCASSDSTSGRATDTQYFGPGTRLTVL.

This chain joins TRBV4-3 and TRBJ2-7; a possible D gene is TRBD2 (6 bases). The germline V gene has CDR1 LGHNA and CDR2 YSLEER. Trimming removed 1 base at V and 4 bases at J, with 14 bases between. CDR3 length: 15 amino acids. Written as DNA, the CDR3 is TGCGCCAGCAGCCAAGTTGCCCTGGAGGGTTACGAGCAGTACTTC. This codes for CASSQVALEGYEQYF.

V usage is TRBV30 and J usage is TRBJ2-5, with a possible D match to TRBD1 (5 bases). The length of the CDR3 is 13 residues. Trimming took 2 bases from V and 4 from J, leaving 11 bases between them. Germline V gene data show CDR1 as GTSNPN and CDR2 as SVGIG (reference sequence). CDR3 in DNA: TGTGCCTGGAGTCTGCGTGGGGCAGAGACCCAGTACTTC. This gives the protein CAWSLRGAETQYF.

This clone was counted between two and nine times. The chain uses TRBV7-2 and TRBJ2-3; D unresolved. With 2 bases removed from V and 1 base from J, the gap between germline ends came to 7 bases. There are 14 residues in the CDR3. Germline V gene sequence: CDR1 SGHTA, CDR2 FQGNSA. CDR3 amino acids: CASSLYRGTDTQYF. The CDR3 nucleotides read TGTGCCAGCAGCTTATATAGGGGCACAGATACGCAGTATTTT.

Comment on this clone: It may be a read error: a sequence one base away is much more abundant. The gene calls are TRBV30 and TRBJ2-7; D is perhaps TRBD1 (5 bases). This CDR3 has 14 amino acids. Per the germline V gene, CDR1 is GTSNPN and CDR2 is SVGIG (reference sequence). V lost 1 base and J lost 5, with 15 bases in between. The CDR3 sequence is CAWSGGRVGNEQYF. For the CDR3, the DNA is TGTGCCTGGAGTGGCGGCAGGGTGGGCAACGAGCAGTACTTC.

This clone appeared a few times. The rearrangement joins TRBV19 to TRBJ2-3; 9 bases fit TRBD1. With V trimmed by 7 bases and J by 5 bases, 7 bases remained unmatched. The CDR3 is 14 amino acids. Germline lookup yields CDR1 LNHDA and CDR2 SQIVND (reference sequence). The CDR3 sequence: CASNRDRAQDTQYF. CDR3 DNA: TGTGCCAGTAATAGGGACAGGGCTCAAGATACGCAGTATTTT. Drawing the rest from reference TRBV19 and TRBJ2-3, the complete variable domain is DGGITQSPKYLFRKEGQNVTLSCEQNLNHDAMYWYRQDPGQGLRLIYYSQIVNDFQKGDIAEGYSVSREKKESFPLTVTSAQKNPTAFYLCASNRDRAQDTQYFGPGTRLTVL.

V usage is TRBV30 and J usage is TRBJ2-3; tentatively, D is TRBD2 (5 bases). The length of the CDR3 is 15 residues. The germline gives CDR1 GTSNPN, CDR2 SVGIG (reference sequence). Trimming took off 0 bases at V and 3 bases at J, with 13 bases between the two ends. CDR3: CAWSVRGLRTDTQYF. The DNA for the CDR3 is TGTGCCTGGAGTGTACGCGGGCTCAGGACAGATACGCAGTATTTT.